The 20 T cell receptor beta chains below all came from one sample that was sequenced in a study of blood T cell repertoires in COVID-19 (dated by TCRdb to about 2020). The library was produced with the immunoSEQ multiplex PCR assay. Imported from immuneACCESS, the table was reduced by TCRdb to in-frame sequences with V and J called. These copies leave out some clones; in studies compared against another copy, an unresolved V gene accounts for under half, and the cause of the remainder is not known. The sample records 80,000 to 90,000 clones, approximately 82% of which are singletons. Clones ranked in the top ten supply 1% to 1.5% of the sample. The sequenced sample was peripheral blood. The receptors originated from a woman of 80 years or more with acute or convalescent COVID-19.

The rearrangement joins TRBV29-1 to TRBJ2-1; 10 bases map to TRBD1. CDR3 length equals 13 residues. Trimming at V came to 7 bases and at J to 12 bases, leaving 12 bases not matched to a gene. Per the germline V gene, CDR1 is SQVTM and CDR2 is ANQGSEA. The CDR3, as DNA: TGCAGCGCTGGGACAGGGGTGGCCTTAGTGCAGTTCTTC. It codes for CSAGTGVALVQFF.

J is TRBJ2-3 and V is TRBV24-1, with 8 bases that match TRBD1. The V gene's germline CDR1 is KGHDR and CDR2 SFDVKD. The CDR3 has 15 residues. The ends lost 3 bases at V and 2 bases at J; junction bases unmatched: 3. This chain's CDR3 is CATSDGQGFTDTQYF. The CDR3 nucleotides read TGTGCCACCAGTGATGGACAGGGTTTCACAGATACGCAGTATTTT.

This clone was detected only once. The chain uses TRBV5-1 and TRBJ1-3; TRBD1 is a possible D gene (6 bases). This CDR3 comprises 16 residues. Germline lookup yields CDR1 SGHRS and CDR2 YFSETQ. V dropped 4 bases and J dropped 0 bases, with 14 bases sitting between them. For the CDR3, the DNA is TGCGCCAGCAGCCCACAGGGTGGAGGCTCTGGAAACACCATATATTTT. Translation: CASSPQGGGSGNTIYF.

V and J are TRBV2 and TRBJ1-4; 7 nucleotides match TRBD1. Per the germline V gene, CDR1 is SNHLY and CDR2 is FYNNEI. J was trimmed by 5 bases and V by 6 bases; bases with no gene match: 6. The CDR3 covers 14 residues. Here the CDR3 reads CASRPDRVNEKLFF. The CDR3 nucleotides are TGTGCCAGCAGACCTGACAGGGTCAATGAAAAACTGTTTTTT.

This chain connects TRBV6-1 to TRBJ2-2, with D possibly matching TRBD1 (6 bases). Germline V gene sequence: CDR1 MNHNS, CDR2 SASEGT. Trimming took off 3 bases at V and 6 bases at J, with 11 bases between the two ends. The CDR3 runs 14 residues. Written as DNA, the CDR3 is TGTGCCAGCAGTGAGCCACACAGGGCCGGGGAGCTGTTTTTT. Translated, it gives CASSEPHRAGELFF.

This sequence joins TRBV6-1 and TRBJ2-3; 7 bases map to TRBD1. V was pared by 4 bases and J by 3 bases, with 10 bases of the junction left unmatched. The germline gives CDR1 MNHNS, CDR2 SASEGT. The CDR3 contains 16 residues. The CDR3, as DNA: TGTGCCAGCAGTGTCGACAGGGACATCTTAACAGATACGCAGTATTTT. This translates into CASSVDRDILTDTQYF.

The V gene is TRBV7-2, the J gene TRBJ2-3; 7 bases align to TRBD2. V lost 3 bases, J lost 0 bases, and 3 bases stayed unmatched. CDR3 length equals 15 residues. Germline CDR1 reads SGHTA; CDR2 reads FQGNSA. In DNA, the CDR3 is TGTGCCAGCAGCTTTAGCGGGTTGAGCACAGATACGCAGTATTTT. Translated: CASSFSGLSTDTQYF. Supplemented by reference TRBV7-2 and TRBJ2-3, the full variable domain reads GAGVSQSPSNKVTEKGKDVELRCDPISGHTALYWYRQSLGQGLEFLIYFQGNSAPDKSGLPSDRFSAERTGGSVSTLTIQRTQQEDSAVYLCASSFSGLSTDTQYFGPGTRLTVL.

This chain's CDR3 is CASRRLAGVSEDTQYF. CDR3 nucleotide sequence: TGTGCCAGCAGGAGACTAGCGGGAGTTTCGGAAGATACGCAGTATTTT. The V and J genes are TRBV2 and TRBJ2-3; 12 bases map to TRBD2. This CDR3 comprises 16 residues. J lost 5 bases, V lost 6 bases, and 9 bases had no gene match. CDR1 and CDR2 (germline): SNHLY, FYNNEI.

This sequence joins TRBV6-5 and TRBJ1-1; the match to TRBD1 covers 7 bases. The CDR3 loop spans 13 amino acids. Germline V gene data show CDR1 as MNHEY and CDR2 as SVGAGI. The V gene end was trimmed by 6 bases and the J gene end by 7 bases; junction bases not matched to a gene: 8. The CDR3 loop reads CASRLQGRGEAFF. DNA for the CDR3: TGTGCCAGCAGGCTACAGGGGCGGGGTGAAGCTTTCTTT.

The chain combines TRBV19 with TRBJ1-2; TRBD1 is a possible D gene (5 bases). The CDR3 runs 16 residues. V lost 7 bases, J lost 5 bases, and 23 bases lay in between. The germline gives CDR1 LNHDA, CDR2 SQIVND (reference sequence). CDR3 sequence (DNA): TGTGCCAGTAACCCGGGGGGGACTTTCGGAGTTTATGGCTACACCTTC. Translated: CASNPGGTFGVYGYTF.

This clone was detected only once. The chain has TRBV18 and TRBJ1-6; 7 bases fit TRBD1. Germline lookup yields CDR1 KGHSH and CDR2 LQKENI. V lost 4 bases to trimming and J lost 7 bases; unmatched junction nucleotides: 4. The CDR3 is 14 amino acids. CDR3 bases: TGTGCCAGCTCACGGACAGGCCGGAATTCACCCCTCCACTTT. This codes for CASSRTGRNSPLHF. Supplemented by reference TRBV18 and TRBJ1-6, the full variable domain reads NAGVMQNPRHLVRRRGQEARLRCSPMKGHSHVYWYRQLPEEGLKFMVYLQKENIIDESGMPKERFSAEFPKEGPSILRIQQVVRGDSAAYFCASSRTGRNSPLHFGNGTRLTVT.

V and J are TRBV15 and TRBJ1-4, with 7 bases that match TRBD1. Germline CDR1 and CDR2: LNHNV and YYDKDF (reference sequence). The CDR3 covers 14 residues. The V segment lost 6 bases and the J segment 5 bases; nucleotides outside the gene matches: 6. As DNA, the CDR3 is TGTGCCACCAGACCGGGACAGTTAAATGAAAAACTGTTTTTT. Its protein is CATRPGQLNEKLFF.

This sequence joins TRBV15 and TRBJ2-7; D is unresolved. Germline CDR1 reads LNHNV; CDR2 reads YYDKDF (reference sequence). This CDR3 spans 15 amino acids. The ends were cut back, 0 bases at V and 0 bases at J, with 9 bases in the middle. The CDR3 here is CATSRDRMSSYEQYF. The CDR3 DNA reads as TGTGCCACCAGCAGAGATCGTATGAGCTCCTACGAGCAGTACTTC.

The genes are TRBV5-6 and TRBJ2-2, with TRBD2 identical over 8 bases. The V gene end was trimmed by 1 base and the J gene end by 6 bases; junction bases not matched to a gene: 14. Germline CDR1 SGHDT, CDR2 YYEEEE. This CDR3 region has 18 residues. CDR3 region: CASSLRRLEREYSGELFF. Written as DNA, the CDR3 is TGTGCCAGCAGCTTGAGGCGACTTGAGCGGGAGTATTCCGGGGAGCTGTTTTTT.

The CDR3 spells CASSRISYEQYF. CDR3 coding DNA: TGTGCCAGCTCGCGGATCTCCTACGAGCAGTACTTC. This sequence joins TRBV18 and TRBJ2-7; D is unclear. CDR3 size: 12 residues. Germline CDR1 and CDR2: KGHSH and LQKENI. V was pared by 6 bases and J by 0 bases, with 6 bases between.

The CDR3 spells CASSPPEGRQYF. The DNA for the CDR3 is TGTGCCAGCAGTCCCCCTGAGGGCAGGCAGTACTTC. The chain employs TRBV28 and TRBJ2-7, with D maybe TRBD2 (5 bases). V was clipped by 5 bases and J by 9 bases, with 14 bases between them. Germline CDR1 is MDHEN and CDR2 is SYDVKM. CDR3 length: 12 residues.

This clone was seen once. CDR3 nucleotide sequence: TGTGCCAGTAGTCACGGGACAGGGCAAGCCTACGAGCAGTACTTC. Translation: CASSHGTGQAYEQYF. The chain uses TRBV19 and TRBJ2-7; 9 nucleotides match TRBD1. V lost 5 bases and J lost 2; bases outside the gene matches: 7. This CDR3 comprises 15 residues. Germline CDR1 reads LNHDA; CDR2 reads SQIVND (reference sequence).

The chain is built from TRBV5-4 and TRBJ2-5, with 11 nucleotides matching TRBD1. V gave up 3 bases and J gave up 4 bases; unmatched junction bases: 5. The CDR3 contains 15 residues. The germline V gene has CDR1 SGHNT and CDR2 YYREEE (reference sequence). The CDR3 sequence is CASSWDRGNAETQYF. In DNA, the CDR3 is TGTGCCAGCAGCTGGGACAGGGGGAATGCAGAGACCCAGTACTTC.

V and J are TRBV6-1 and TRBJ1-2, with D possibly TRBD1 on 6 matching bases. Germline CDR1 MNHNS, CDR2 SASEGT. The germline V and J ends were trimmed by 3 bases and 7 bases, with 9 bases remaining between them. The CDR3 covers 12 residues. CDR3 protein: CASSDRGIGYTF. CDR3 bases: TGTGCCAGCAGTGACAGGGGAATTGGCTACACCTTC.

The chain combines TRBV14 with TRBJ1-1; perhaps TRBD1 as D (5 bases). The CDR3 covers 14 residues. V was shortened by 0 bases and J by 6 bases, with 11 bases between the two germline ends. Germline loops: CDR1 SGHDN, CDR2 FVKESK. The CDR3 loop reads CASSQDRGISEAFF. DNA of the CDR3: TGTGCCAGCAGCCAAGATCGGGGGATTTCTGAAGCTTTCTTT.